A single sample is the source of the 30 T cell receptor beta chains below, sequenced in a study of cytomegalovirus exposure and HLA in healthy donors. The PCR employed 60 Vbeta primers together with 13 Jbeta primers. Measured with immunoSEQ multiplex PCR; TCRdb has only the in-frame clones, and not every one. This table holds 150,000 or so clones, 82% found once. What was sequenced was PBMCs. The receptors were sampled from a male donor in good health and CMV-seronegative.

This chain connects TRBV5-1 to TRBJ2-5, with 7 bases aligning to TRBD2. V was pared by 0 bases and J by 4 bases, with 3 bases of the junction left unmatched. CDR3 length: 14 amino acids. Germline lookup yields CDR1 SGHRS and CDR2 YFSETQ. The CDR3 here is CASSLVGGLETQYF. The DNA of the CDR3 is TGCGCCAGCAGCTTGGTCGGGGGGTTAGAGACCCAGTACTTC.

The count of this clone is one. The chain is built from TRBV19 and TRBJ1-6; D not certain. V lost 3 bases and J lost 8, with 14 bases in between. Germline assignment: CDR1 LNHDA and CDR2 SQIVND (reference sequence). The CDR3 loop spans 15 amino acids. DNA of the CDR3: TGTGCCAGTAGTATTCAAGTGGGAGAGGATTCACCCCTCCACTTT. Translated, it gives CASSIQVGEDSPLHF.

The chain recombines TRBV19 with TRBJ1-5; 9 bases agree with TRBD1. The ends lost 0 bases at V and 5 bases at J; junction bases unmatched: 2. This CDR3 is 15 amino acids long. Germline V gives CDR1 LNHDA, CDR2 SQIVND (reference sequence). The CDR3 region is CASSIEGTGHQPQHF. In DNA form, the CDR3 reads TGTGCCAGTAGTATAGAGGGGACAGGGCATCAGCCCCAGCATTTT. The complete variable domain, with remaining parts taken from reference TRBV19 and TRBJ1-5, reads DGGITQSPKYLFRKEGQNVTLSCEQNLNHDAMYWYRQDPGQGLRLIYYSQIVNDFQKGDIAEGYSVSREKKESFPLTVTSAQKNPTAFYLCASSIEGTGHQPQHFGDGTRLSIL.

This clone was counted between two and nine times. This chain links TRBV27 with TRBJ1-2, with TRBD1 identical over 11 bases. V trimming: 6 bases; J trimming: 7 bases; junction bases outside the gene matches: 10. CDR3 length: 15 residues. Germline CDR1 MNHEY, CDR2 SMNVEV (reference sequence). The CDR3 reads CASRRQGDRGGGYTF. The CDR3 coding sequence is TGTGCCAGCAGACGTCAGGGGGACAGGGGGGGTGGCTACACCTTC.

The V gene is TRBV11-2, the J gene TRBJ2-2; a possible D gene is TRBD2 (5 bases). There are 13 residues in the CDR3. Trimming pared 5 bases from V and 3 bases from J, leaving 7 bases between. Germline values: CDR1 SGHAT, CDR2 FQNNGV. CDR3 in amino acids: CASSLRDTGELFF. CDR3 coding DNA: TGTGCCAGCAGCCTGAGGGACACCGGGGAGCTGTTTTTT. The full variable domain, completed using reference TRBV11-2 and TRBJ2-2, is EAGVAQSPRYKIIEKRQSVAFWCNPISGHATLYWYQQILGQGPKLLIQFQNNGVVDDSQLPKDRFSAERLKGVDSTLKIQPAKLEDSAVYLCASSLRDTGELFFGEGSRLTVL.

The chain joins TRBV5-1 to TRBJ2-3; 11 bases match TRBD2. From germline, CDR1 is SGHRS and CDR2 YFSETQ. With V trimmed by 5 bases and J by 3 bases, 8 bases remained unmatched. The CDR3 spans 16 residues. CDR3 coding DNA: TGCGCCAGCAGGGCCGGGACTAGCGGTTTTACAGATACGCAGTATTTT. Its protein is CASRAGTSGFTDTQYF.

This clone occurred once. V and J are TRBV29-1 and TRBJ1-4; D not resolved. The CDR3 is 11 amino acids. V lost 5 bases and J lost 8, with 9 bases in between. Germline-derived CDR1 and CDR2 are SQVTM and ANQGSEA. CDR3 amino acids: CSVPLGEKLFF. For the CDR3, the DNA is TGCAGCGTTCCACTCGGGGAAAAACTGTTTTTT. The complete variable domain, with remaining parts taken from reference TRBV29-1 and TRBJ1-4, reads SAVISQKPSRDICQRGTSLTIQCQVDSQVTMMFWYRQQPGQSLTLIATANQGSEATYESGFVIDKFPISRPNLTFSTLTVSNMSPEDSSIYLCSVPLGEKLFFGSGTQLSVL.

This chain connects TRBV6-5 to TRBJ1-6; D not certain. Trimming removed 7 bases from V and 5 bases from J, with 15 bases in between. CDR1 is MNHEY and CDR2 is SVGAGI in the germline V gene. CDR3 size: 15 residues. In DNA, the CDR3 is TGTGCCAGCAATCCAGACGGACTTGATAATTCACCCCTCCACTTT. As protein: CASNPDGLDNSPLHF.

CDR3 residues: CASSWGQGWAKNIQYF. CDR3 DNA sequence: TGTGCCAGTAGTTGGGGGCAGGGCTGGGCCAAAAACATTCAGTACTTC. The chain links TRBV19 to TRBJ2-4, with a weak D call TRBD1 (6 bases). Per the germline V gene, CDR1 is LNHDA and CDR2 is SQIVND (reference sequence). CDR3 length: 16 residues. Between the trimmed V and J ends, which lost 5 bases and 1 base, there was a span of 15 bases.

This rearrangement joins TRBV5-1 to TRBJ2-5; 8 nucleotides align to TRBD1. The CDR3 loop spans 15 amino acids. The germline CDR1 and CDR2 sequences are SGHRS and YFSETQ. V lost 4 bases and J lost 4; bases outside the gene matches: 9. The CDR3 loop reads CASSDGTGGGETQYF. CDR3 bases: TGCGCCAGCAGCGATGGTACAGGGGGAGGAGAGACCCAGTACTTC.

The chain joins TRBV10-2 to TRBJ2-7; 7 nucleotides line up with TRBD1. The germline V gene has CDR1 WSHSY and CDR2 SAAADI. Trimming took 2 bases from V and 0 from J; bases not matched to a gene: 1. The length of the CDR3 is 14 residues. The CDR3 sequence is CASSETGVSYEQYF. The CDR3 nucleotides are TGCGCCAGCAGTGAGACAGGGGTCTCCTACGAGCAGTACTTC.

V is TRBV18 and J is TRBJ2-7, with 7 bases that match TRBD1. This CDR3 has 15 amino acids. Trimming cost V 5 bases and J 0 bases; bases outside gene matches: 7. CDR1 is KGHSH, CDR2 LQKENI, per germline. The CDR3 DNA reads TGTGCCAGCTCAGCGACAGGGCGAAGCTCCTACGAGCAGTACTTC. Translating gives CASSATGRSSYEQYF.

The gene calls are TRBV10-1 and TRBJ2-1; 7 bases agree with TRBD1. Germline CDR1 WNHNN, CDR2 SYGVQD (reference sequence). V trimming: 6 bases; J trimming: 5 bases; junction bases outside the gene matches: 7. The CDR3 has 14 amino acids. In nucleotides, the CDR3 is TGCGCCAGCAGACCCGGGACAGTAGACAATGAGCAGTTCTTC. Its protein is CASRPGTVDNEQFF.

CDR3 nucleotide sequence: TGCAGCGTCGACAGGGGGCTTAACACCGGGGAGCTGTTTTTT. It codes for CSVDRGLNTGELFF. This sequence joins TRBV29-1 and TRBJ2-2, with 10 bases lining up with TRBD1. Germline lookup yields CDR1 SQVTM and CDR2 ANQGSEA. CDR3 length: 14 amino acids. Trimming cost V 6 bases and J 2 bases; bases outside gene matches: 3.

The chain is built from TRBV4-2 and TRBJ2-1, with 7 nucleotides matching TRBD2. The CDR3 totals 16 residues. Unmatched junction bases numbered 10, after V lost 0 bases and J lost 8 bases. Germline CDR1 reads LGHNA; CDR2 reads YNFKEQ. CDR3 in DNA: TGTGCCAGCAGCCAAGATAAGAGCGGGATGGGCGATGAGCAGTTCTTC. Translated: CASSQDKSGMGDEQFF.

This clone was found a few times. In DNA, the CDR3 is TGTGCCAGCAGCTGGCTAGCGGGATACGACGAGCAGTACTTC. Protein sequence: CASSWLAGYDEQYF. This chain joins TRBV7-2 and TRBJ2-5; TRBD2 aligns across 9 bases. With the DNA end fitting TRBJ2-7 better, the J assignment may be wrong. Germline V gene sequence: CDR1 SGHTA, CDR2 FQGNSA. The CDR3 contains 14 residues.

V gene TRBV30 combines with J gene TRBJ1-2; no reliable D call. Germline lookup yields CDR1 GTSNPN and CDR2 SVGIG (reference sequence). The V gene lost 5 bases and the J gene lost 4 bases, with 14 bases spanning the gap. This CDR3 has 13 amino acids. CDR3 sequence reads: CAWAPHSSYGYTF. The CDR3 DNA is TGTGCCTGGGCCCCCCACTCGAGCTATGGCTACACCTTC.

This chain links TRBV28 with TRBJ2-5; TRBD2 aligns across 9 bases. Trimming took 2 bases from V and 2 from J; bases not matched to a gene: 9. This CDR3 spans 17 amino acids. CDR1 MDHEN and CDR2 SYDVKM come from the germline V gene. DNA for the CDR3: TGTGCCAGCAGTTTAGGGCGGGGCGGGAGGGGGCAAGAGACCCAGTACTTC. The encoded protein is CASSLGRGGRGQETQYF.

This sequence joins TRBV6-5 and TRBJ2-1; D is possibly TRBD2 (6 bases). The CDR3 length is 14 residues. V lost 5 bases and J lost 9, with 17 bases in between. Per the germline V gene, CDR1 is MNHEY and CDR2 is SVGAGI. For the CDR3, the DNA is TGTGCCAGCAGTCCCCGGGACTCGCTAGGTGAGCAGTTCTTC. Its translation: CASSPRDSLGEQFF.

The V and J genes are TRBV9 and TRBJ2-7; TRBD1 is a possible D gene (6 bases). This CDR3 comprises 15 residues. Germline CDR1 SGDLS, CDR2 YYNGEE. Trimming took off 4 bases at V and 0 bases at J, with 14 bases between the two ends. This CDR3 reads CASSPGHRDSYEQYF. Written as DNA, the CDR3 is TGTGCCAGCAGCCCGGGTCACAGGGACTCCTACGAGCAGTACTTC.

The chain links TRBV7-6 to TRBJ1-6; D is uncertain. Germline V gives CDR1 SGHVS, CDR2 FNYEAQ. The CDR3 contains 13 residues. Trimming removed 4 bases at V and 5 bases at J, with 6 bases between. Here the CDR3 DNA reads TGTGCCAGCAGCTCCCTCGATAATTCACCCCTCCACTTT. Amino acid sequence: CASSSLDNSPLHF.

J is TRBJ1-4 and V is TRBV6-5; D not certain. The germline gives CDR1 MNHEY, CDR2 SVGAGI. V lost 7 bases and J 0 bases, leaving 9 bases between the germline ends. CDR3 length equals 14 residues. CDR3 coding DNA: TGTGCCAGCACCCGTTCTGCAACTAATGAAAAACTGTTTTTT. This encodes CASTRSATNEKLFF.

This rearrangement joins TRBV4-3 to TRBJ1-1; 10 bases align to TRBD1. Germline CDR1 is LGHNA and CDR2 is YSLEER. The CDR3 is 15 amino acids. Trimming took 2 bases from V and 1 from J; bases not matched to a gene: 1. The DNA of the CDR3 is TGCGCCAGCAGCCAAAGGGACAGGGGGAACACTGAAGCTTTCTTT. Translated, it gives CASSQRDRGNTEAFF.

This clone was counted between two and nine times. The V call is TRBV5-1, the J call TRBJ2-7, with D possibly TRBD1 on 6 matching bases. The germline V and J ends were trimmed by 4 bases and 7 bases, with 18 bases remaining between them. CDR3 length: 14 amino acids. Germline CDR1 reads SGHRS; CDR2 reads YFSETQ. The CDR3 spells CASSPPGQGLEQYF. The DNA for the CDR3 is TGCGCCAGCAGCCCGCCGGGGCAGGGGTTGGAGCAGTACTTC.

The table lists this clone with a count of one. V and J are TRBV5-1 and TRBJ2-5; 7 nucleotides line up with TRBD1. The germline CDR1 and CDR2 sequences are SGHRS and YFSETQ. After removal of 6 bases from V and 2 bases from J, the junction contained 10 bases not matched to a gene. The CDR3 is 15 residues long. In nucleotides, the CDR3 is TGCGCCAGCACCCGGGACAGCTCGGGGCAAGAGACCCAGTACTTC. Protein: CASTRDSSGQETQYF.

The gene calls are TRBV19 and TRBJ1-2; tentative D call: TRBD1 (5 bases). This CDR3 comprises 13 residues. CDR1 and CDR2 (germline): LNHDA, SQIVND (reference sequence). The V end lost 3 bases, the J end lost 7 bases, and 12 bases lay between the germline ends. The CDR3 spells CASSIGRAGGYTF. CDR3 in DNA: TGTGCCAGTAGTATCGGCAGGGCCGGTGGCTACACCTTC.

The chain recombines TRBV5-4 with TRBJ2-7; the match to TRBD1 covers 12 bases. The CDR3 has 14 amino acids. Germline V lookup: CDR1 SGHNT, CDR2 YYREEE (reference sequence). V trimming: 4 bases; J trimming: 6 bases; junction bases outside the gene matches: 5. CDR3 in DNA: TGTGCCAGCAGCCAGGGACAGGGGGCAGGCGAGCAGTACTTC. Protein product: CASSQGQGAGEQYF.

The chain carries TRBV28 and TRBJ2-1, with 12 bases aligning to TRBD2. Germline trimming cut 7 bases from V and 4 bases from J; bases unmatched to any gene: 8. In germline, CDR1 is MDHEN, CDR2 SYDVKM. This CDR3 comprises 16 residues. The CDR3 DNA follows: TGTGCCAGCAATAATGTGGGACTAGCGGGTTACAATGAGCAGTTCTTC. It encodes CASNNVGLAGYNEQFF. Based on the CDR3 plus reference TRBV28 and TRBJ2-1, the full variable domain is DVKVTQSSRYLVKRTGEKVFLECVQDMDHENMFWYRQDPGLGLRLIYFSYDVKMKEKGDIPEGYSVSREKKERFSLILESASTNQTSMYLCASNNVGLAGYNEQFFGPGTRLTVL.

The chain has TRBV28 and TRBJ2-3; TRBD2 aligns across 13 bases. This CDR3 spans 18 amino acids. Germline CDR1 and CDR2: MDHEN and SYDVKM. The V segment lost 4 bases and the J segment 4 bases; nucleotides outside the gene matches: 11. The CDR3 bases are TGTGCCAGCAGTTCCGCTACTAGCGGGAGGGCCTTAGCAGATACGCAGTATTTT. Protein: CASSSATSGRALADTQYF.

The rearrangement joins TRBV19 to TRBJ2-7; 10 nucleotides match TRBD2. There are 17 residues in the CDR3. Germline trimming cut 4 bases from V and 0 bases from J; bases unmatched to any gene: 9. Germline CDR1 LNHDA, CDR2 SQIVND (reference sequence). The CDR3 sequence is CASSTHMGLASSYEQYF. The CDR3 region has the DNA TGTGCCAGTAGTACCCATATGGGACTAGCGAGCTCCTACGAGCAGTACTTC. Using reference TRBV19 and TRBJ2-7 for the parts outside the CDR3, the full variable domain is DGGITQSPKYLFRKEGQNVTLSCEQNLNHDAMYWYRQDPGQGLRLIYYSQIVNDFQKGDIAEGYSVSREKKESFPLTVTSAQKNPTAFYLCASSTHMGLASSYEQYFGPGTRLTVT.